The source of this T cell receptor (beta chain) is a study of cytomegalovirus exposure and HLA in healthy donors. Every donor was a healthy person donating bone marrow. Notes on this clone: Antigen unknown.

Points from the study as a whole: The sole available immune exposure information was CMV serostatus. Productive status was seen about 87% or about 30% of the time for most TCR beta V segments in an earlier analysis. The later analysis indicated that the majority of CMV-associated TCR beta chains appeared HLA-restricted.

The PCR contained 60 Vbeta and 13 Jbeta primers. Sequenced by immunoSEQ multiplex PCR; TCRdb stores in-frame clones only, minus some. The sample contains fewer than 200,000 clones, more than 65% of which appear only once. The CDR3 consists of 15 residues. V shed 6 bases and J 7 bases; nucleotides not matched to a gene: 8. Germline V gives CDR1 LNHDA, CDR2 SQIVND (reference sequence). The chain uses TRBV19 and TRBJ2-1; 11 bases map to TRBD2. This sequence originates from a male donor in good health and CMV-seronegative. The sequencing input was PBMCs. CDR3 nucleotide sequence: TGTGCCAGTAGCAACCAAGGGACTAGCGGAAATGAGCAGTTCTTC. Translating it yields CASSNQGTSGNEQFF.